This entry lists 15 T cell receptor beta chains sequenced from one sample in a study of blood T cells in healthy people across ages. A J-beta primer mix and a sample-barcoded 5' primer were used in a second PCR of roughly 7 to 12 cycles. TCRdb reanalysed the 5' RACE reads using MiXCR and keeps one entry per CDR3 protein. Of more than 800,000 distinct CDR3 sequences in the sample, over 35% were seen once. Sequenced material: blood. The receptors shown here come from a woman aged 55-69 years in good health.

The genes are TRBV7-9 and TRBJ2-6; 8 nucleotides agree with TRBD1. Per the germline V gene, CDR1 is SEHNR and CDR2 is FQNEAQ (reference sequence). This CDR3 is 18 amino acids long. V shed 3 bases and J 1 base; nucleotides not matched to a gene: 8. Here the CDR3 reads CASSFGQGPVSGANVLTF. The CDR3 nucleotides read TGTGCCAGCAGCTTTGGACAGGGCCCGGTTTCTGGGGCCAACGTCCTGACTTTC. The variable domain in full, with the rest retrieved from reference TRBV7-9 and TRBJ2-6, is DTGVSQNPRHKITKRGQNVTFRCDPISEHNRLYWYRQTLGQGPEFLTYFQNEAQLEKSRLLSDRFSAERPKGSFSTLEIQRTEQGDSAMYLCASSFGQGPVSGANVLTFGAGSRLTVL.

A few counts support this clonotype. CDR3: CASSLTSGQPNEQFF. The CDR3 bases are TGTGCCAGCAGTTTGACCTCGGGACAGCCTAATGAGCAGTTCTTC. The V and J genes are TRBV6-5 and TRBJ2-1, with 7 nucleotides matching TRBD1. After removal of 4 bases from V and 7 bases from J, the junction contained 10 bases not matched to a gene. CDR3 size: 15 residues. Per the germline V gene, CDR1 is MNHEY and CDR2 is SVGAGI.

This clonotype was seen a handful of times. This rearrangement joins TRBV12-3 or TRBV12-4 to TRBJ2-1; D ambiguous. There are 13 residues in the CDR3. V gave up 3 bases and J gave up 6 bases, with 9 bases separating them. The CDR3 loop is CASSFKVLNEQFF. CDR3 sequence (DNA): TGTGCCAGCAGTTTTAAAGTGCTCAATGAGCAGTTCTTC.

There are a few counts of this clonotype. V and J are TRBV6-1 and TRBJ2-7, with TRBD1 matching over 8 bases. Germline V gene sequence: CDR1 MNHNS, CDR2 SASEGT. The CDR3 sequence is 15 residues long. After removal of 0 bases from V and 5 bases from J, the junction contained 6 bases not matched to a gene. The CDR3 nucleotides read TGTGCCAGCAGTGAAGCTAGAGGACAGGGTCACGAGCAGTACTTC. Translating it yields CASSEARGQGHEQYF.

The chain is built from TRBV3-1 and TRBJ2-7; D unclear. CDR1 LGHDT and CDR2 YNNKEL come from the germline V gene (reference sequence). The germline V and J ends were trimmed by 0 bases and 7 bases, with 16 bases remaining between them. This CDR3 region has 15 residues. This CDR3 reads CASSQEKLADLEQYF. CDR3 sequence (DNA): TGTGCCAGCAGCCAAGAGAAGTTGGCAGACCTGGAGCAGTACTTC.

This clonotype was seen a handful of times. The CDR3: CSVGLAGFSYEQYF. CDR3 in DNA: TGCAGTGTTGGACTAGCGGGTTTCTCCTACGAGCAGTACTTC. V and J are TRBV20-1 and TRBJ2-7, with 11 bases identical to TRBD2. Germline V gives CDR1 DFQATT, CDR2 SNEGSKA (reference sequence). V gave up 7 bases and J gave up 0 bases; unmatched junction bases: 5. CDR3 length: 14 residues.

On this clonotype: Being one base from a much bigger clone, this may be a read error. V is TRBV12-3 or TRBV12-4 and J is TRBJ2-1; TRBD2 matches at 9 bases. V shed 7 bases, J shed 6 bases, and the junction held 7 bases outside the gene matches. The CDR3 extends over 14 amino acids. CDR3 sequence reads: CASNTGTSINEQFF. The DNA for the CDR3 is TGTGCCAGCAACACCGGGACTAGCATCAATGAGCAGTTCTTC.

V gene TRBV27 combines with J gene TRBJ2-3; TRBD2 might be the D (6 bases). Trimming shortened V by 6 bases and J by 0 bases, and 16 bases separated the two germline ends. Germline CDR1 reads MNHEY; CDR2 reads SMNVEV (reference sequence). The CDR3 is 16 residues long. The CDR3 DNA is TGTGCCAGCAGCCCGATATCTAGCGCGAGCACAGATACGCAGTATTTT. Its protein is CASSPISSASTDTQYF.

Comment on this clonotype: A much more abundant neighbour one base away suggests this may be a read error. J is TRBJ2-1 and V is TRBV5-1; D is unclear. The CDR3 runs 12 residues. Germline CDR1 SGHRS, CDR2 YFSETQ. The CDR3 is CASRLLGNGQFF. The CDR3 DNA follows: TGCGCCAGCCGTCTCTTAGGCAATGGGCAGTTCTTC.

This clonotype was detected once. V gene TRBV5-6 combines with J gene TRBJ2-5; 8 nucleotides match TRBD2. Germline trimming cut 0 bases from V and 5 bases from J; bases unmatched to any gene: 12. Germline V lookup: CDR1 SGHDT, CDR2 YYEEEE. CDR3 length equals 17 residues. The CDR3: CASSLGSGAGGQETQYF. As DNA, the CDR3 is TGTGCCAGCAGCTTGGGATCTGGCGCGGGAGGCCAGGAGACCCAGTACTTC.

This clonotype was detected a few times. The V gene is TRBV7-2, the J gene TRBJ2-7, with D tentatively TRBD2 (5 bases). Trimming took off 0 bases at V and 0 bases at J, with 12 bases between the two ends. The CDR3 loop spans 16 amino acids. The germline V gene encodes CDR1 SGHTA and CDR2 FQGNSA. The CDR3 region is CASSLALGGYSYEQYF. The CDR3 nucleotides read TGTGCCAGCAGCTTAGCGCTGGGCGGGTACTCCTACGAGCAGTACTTC.

This chain's CDR3 is CASSVLVNQPQHF. The CDR3 bases are TGTGCCAGCAGTGTTTTAGTCAATCAGCCCCAGCATTTT. The rearrangement joins TRBV6-4 to TRBJ1-5; D not resolved. The V gene lost 4 bases and the J gene lost 3 bases, with 7 bases spanning the gap. Germline V gene lookup returns CDR1 MRHNA and CDR2 SNTAGT. This CDR3 spans 13 amino acids.

The rearrangement joins TRBV25-1 to TRBJ2-6; D is possibly TRBD1 (6 bases). V lost 2 bases to trimming and J lost 2 bases, with 16 bases between them. Germline V gene data show CDR1 as MGHDK and CDR2 as SYGVNS. CDR3 size: 18 residues. For the CDR3, the DNA is TGTGCCAGCAGTGAAACGGACAGTGTTCTTCCTGGGGCCAACGTCCTGACTTTC. Protein product: CASSETDSVLPGANVLTF.

As to this clonotype: At one end, the junction sequence differs from germline, possibly due to a read error. The CDR3 bases are TGTACCAGCAGCTCGCCCGGATGGTACCAAGAGACCCAGTACTTC. It yields the protein CTSSSPGWYQETQYF. The chain couples TRBV7-9 to TRBJ2-5; no definite D call. There are 15 residues in the CDR3. Germline V gives CDR1 SEHNR, CDR2 FQNEAQ (reference sequence).

The table lists this clonotype with a few counts. The chain recombines TRBV4-1 with TRBJ2-2; maybe TRBD2 (5 bases). Germline V gene data show CDR1 as MGHRA and CDR2 as YSYEKL. The V end was cut by 0 bases, the J end by 11 bases, with 10 bases between. The CDR3 is 13 amino acids. In nucleotides, the CDR3 is TGCGCCAGCAGCCAAGATCGGGATAGCGAGCTGTTTTTT. Translating it yields CASSQDRDSELFF.